These 22 T cell receptor beta chains were all obtained from the same sample, sequenced in a study of CD8+CD57+ T cells in acquired aplastic anemia. Flow cytometry had shown expanded CD8+CD57+ cells in the patients chosen for sequencing. The TCR beta profiling, which covered VDJ combination and CDR3 sequence, was carried out using genomic DNA as the template. MiXCR was run by TCRdb on the reads, yielding one entry per CDR3 protein. The data hold approximately 300,000 distinct CDR3 sequences, with around three fifths observed a single time. The sequenced sample was sorted CD4+, CD8+, or CD8+CD57+ T cells (not recorded which) from PBMCs. Every receptor here comes from a human donor with aplastic anemia.

The chain recombines TRBV7-2 with TRBJ2-7; 7 bases agree with TRBD1. In germline, CDR1 is SGHTA, CDR2 FQGNSA. Trimming removed 5 bases from V and 1 base from J; junction bases left unmatched: 5. CDR3 size: 14 residues. CDR3 DNA sequence: TGTGCCAGCAGCACCCCGACAGGGTCCTACGAGCAGTACTTC. Translation gives CASSTPTGSYEQYF. Looking up the rest from reference TRBV7-2 and TRBJ2-7 gives the full variable domain: GAGVSQSPSNKVTEKGKDVELRCDPISGHTALYWYRQSLGQGLEFLIYFQGNSAPDKSGLPSDRFSAERTGGSVSTLTIQRTQQEDSAVYLCASSTPTGSYEQYFGPGTRLTVT.

This clonotype was observed many times. The rearrangement joins TRBV11-1 to TRBJ1-1; unclear D gene. The germline V gene has CDR1 SGHAT and CDR2 FQDESV (reference sequence). The length of the CDR3 is 16 residues. V was shortened by 1 base and J by 0 bases, with 12 bases between the two germline ends. The CDR3 nucleotides are TGTGCCAGCAGCTTAGGCCGAAACGCCTTGAACACTGAAGCTTTCTTT. It codes for CASSLGRNALNTEAFF.

Worth noting for this clonotype: The CDR3 does not end in the conserved phenylalanine or tryptophan, so this is likely a read error. The limits of the CDR3 on the DNA are not certain, so only TCRdb's listed CDR3 is given. The chain uses TRBV2 and TRBJ2-5; no DNA check was done on the table's D call, TRBD2. The germline V gene has CDR1 SNHLY and CDR2 FYNNEI. With termini counted, the CDR3 has 15 amino acids. CDR3 residues: CASSRDNPKALHFGN.

Many counts were recorded for this clonotype. The chain has TRBV11-2 and TRBJ2-5; 11 bases map to TRBD2. Trimming removed 5 bases from V and 5 bases from J; junction bases left unmatched: 7. Germline CDR1 reads SGHAT; CDR2 reads FQNNGV. CDR3 size: 15 residues. The CDR3 loop reads CASSLLAGGRETQYF. CDR3 bases: TGTGCCAGCAGCCTCCTAGCGGGAGGCCGGGAGACCCAGTACTTC.

The chain links TRBV2 to TRBJ2-1; 7 nucleotides align to TRBD1. The CDR3 covers 15 residues. CDR1 is SNHLY, CDR2 FYNNEI, per germline. The V and J ends lost 6 bases and 4 bases, in that order; junction bases with no gene match: 9. The CDR3 coding sequence is TGTGCCAGCAGCGGCGGACAGGAGGTATACAATGAGCAGTTCTTC. Translating it yields CASSGGQEVYNEQFF.

V and J are TRBV7-8 and TRBJ1-2; TRBD1 aligns across 7 bases. V lost 4 bases, J lost 4 bases, and 6 bases stayed unmatched. Germline loops: CDR1 SGHVS, CDR2 FQNEAQ. The CDR3 length is 14 residues. The CDR3 DNA is TGTGCCAGCAGCTACCAGGGGGGAGGCTATGGCTACACCTTC. The encoded protein is CASSYQGGGYGYTF.

This clonotype came up many times. V gene TRBV5-1 combines with J gene TRBJ1-1, with D maybe TRBD1 (5 bases). The germline V gene has CDR1 SGHRS and CDR2 YFSETQ. The ends were cut back, 5 bases at V and 6 bases at J, with 17 bases in the middle. This CDR3 spans 14 amino acids. The CDR3 here is CASSLPGNFAEAFF. CDR3 nucleotides: TGCGCCAGCAGTTTGCCAGGGAATTTCGCTGAAGCTTTCTTT.

V and J are TRBV5-1 and TRBJ2-1; TRBD1 aligns across 7 bases. CDR1 and CDR2 (germline): SGHRS, YFSETQ. Trimming removed 3 bases from V and 4 bases from J; junction bases left unmatched: 13. This CDR3 is 17 amino acids long. The CDR3 coding sequence is TGCGCCAGCAGCTCCCTCGGGACAGACAATTTGTACAATGAGCAGTTCTTC. Amino acid sequence: CASSSLGTDNLYNEQFF.

This clonotype was picked up many times. This chain's CDR3 is CASSLSGGVEAFF. CDR3 coding DNA: TGTGCCAGCAGCCTATCAGGGGGAGTTGAAGCTTTCTTT. The J gene is TRBJ1-1, the V gene TRBV3-1, with 7 bases aligning to TRBD1. Unmatched junction bases numbered 6, after V lost 4 bases and J lost 7 bases. Per the germline V gene, CDR1 is LGHDT and CDR2 is YNNKEL (reference sequence). The CDR3 runs 13 residues.

The chain has TRBV6-5 and TRBJ2-3; TRBD2 aligns across 14 bases. Trimming took 5 bases from V and 4 from J; bases not matched to a gene: 2. This CDR3 region has 15 residues. Per germline, CDR1 MNHEY and CDR2 SVGAGI. The CDR3 is CASSGLAGGSDTQYF. The DNA for the CDR3 is TGTGCCAGCAGTGGACTAGCGGGAGGATCAGATACGCAGTATTTT.

About this clonotype: With a much larger clone just one base away, this may be a read error. The rearrangement uses TRBV3-1 and TRBJ2-1; perhaps D is TRBD1 or TRBD2 (5 bases each). The CDR3 contains 11 residues. V was shortened by 5 bases and J by 9 bases, with 8 bases between the two germline ends. Germline lookup yields CDR1 LGHDT and CDR2 YNNKEL (reference sequence). In DNA form, the CDR3 reads TGTGCCAGCAGCTATGGGGGTGAGCAGTTCTTC. It is translated as CASSYGGEQFF.

This chain uses TRBV5-1 with TRBJ1-2; D is unresolved. Germline V gene lookup returns CDR1 SGHRS and CDR2 YFSETQ. The CDR3 is 14 residues long. V was cut by 0 bases and J by 3 bases, with 9 bases left in between. The CDR3 reads CASSLVATHYGYTF. CDR3 nucleotide sequence: TGCGCCAGCAGCTTGGTAGCTACTCACTATGGCTACACCTTC.

This clonotype was recorded a few times. The chain couples TRBV6-1 to TRBJ2-7; the match to TRBD1 covers 9 bases. CDR3 length: 14 amino acids. CDR1 and CDR2 (germline): MNHNS, SASEGT. The V gene end was trimmed by 6 bases and the J gene end by 2 bases; junction bases not matched to a gene: 5. DNA of the CDR3: TGTGCCAGCAGGGACAGGGGCCTTGCCTACGAGCAGTACTTC. Its translation is CASRDRGLAYEQYF.

V and J are TRBV10-1 and TRBJ1-2; D gene unclear. V lost 0 bases and J 3 bases, leaving 11 bases between the germline ends. CDR1 WNHNN and CDR2 SYGVQD come from the germline V gene (reference sequence). The CDR3 runs 15 residues. This CDR3 is CASSESRAPYYGYTF. The CDR3 coding sequence is TGCGCCAGCAGTGAGTCGAGAGCTCCATACTATGGCTACACCTTC.

This clonotype was counted at least ten times. The J gene is TRBJ1-6, the V gene TRBV9; weak D call: TRBD1 (6 bases). Germline V CDR1 and CDR2: SGDLS, YYNGEE. Trimming pared 3 bases from V and 9 bases from J, leaving 16 bases between. The CDR3 loop spans 15 amino acids. Here the CDR3 reads CASSDGTPAFSPLHF. The CDR3 DNA is TGTGCCAGCAGCGACGGGACACCAGCCTTTTCACCCCTCCACTTT. Complete variable domain (other parts from reference TRBV9 and TRBJ1-6): DSGVTQTPKHLITATGQRVTLRCSPRSGDLSVYWYQQSLDQGLQFLIQYYNGEERAKGNILERFSAQQFPDLHSELNLSSLELGDSALYFCASSDGTPAFSPLHFGNGTRLTVT.

This clonotype came up once. Likely a read error: the CDR3 ends without its conserved phenylalanine or tryptophan. The genes are TRBV10-3 and TRBJ2-7, with 10 bases fitting TRBD2. After removal of 4 bases from V and 2 bases from J, the junction contained 8 bases not matched to a gene. The CDR3 is 16 amino acids. CDR1 ENHRY and CDR2 SYGVKD come from the germline V gene. The CDR3 spells CAISGVSGRSTYEQYL. CDR3 DNA: TGTGCCATCAGTGGGGTTAGCGGGAGGTCGACCTACGAGCAGTACCTC.

The genes are TRBV5-1 and TRBJ2-7, with 12 bases fitting TRBD1. The CDR3 totals 15 residues. Trimming took 4 bases from V and 4 from J; bases not matched to a gene: 6. CDR1 SGHRS and CDR2 YFSETQ come from the germline V gene. The CDR3 loop reads CASSTTGQGAYEQYF. CDR3 DNA: TGCGCCAGCAGCACAACGGGACAGGGGGCATACGAGCAGTACTTC.

As to this clonotype: Just one base apart from a much larger clone, this may be a read error. The chain uses TRBV4-1 and TRBJ1-5, with a tentative D call TRBD1 (5 bases). V lost 1 base and J lost 4, with 14 bases in between. The CDR3 spans 16 residues. CDR1 and CDR2 (germline): MGHRA, YSYEKL. The DNA of the CDR3 is TGCGCCAGCAGCCAAGTCCCCGGGGCACTTAATCAGCCCCAGCATTTT. This codes for CASSQVPGALNQPQHF.

The chain combines TRBV20-1 with TRBJ2-5; D unclear. CDR1 DFQATT and CDR2 SNEGSKA come from the germline V gene (reference sequence). This CDR3 has 12 amino acids. Deletions cut 7 bases from V and 4 bases from J, with 13 bases between. Here the CDR3 DNA reads TGCAGTGTTCTAAATAGCAGAGAGACCCAGTACTTC. Translated: CSVLNSRETQYF.

The CDR3 coding sequence is TGTGCCAGCAGCTTGGTGGTAGGCACAGATACGCAGTATTTT. This codes for CASSLVVGTDTQYF. The V call is TRBV5-5, the J call TRBJ2-3; D ambiguous. Trimming left V 0 bases short and J 1 base short, with 6 bases between. Germline V gene sequence: CDR1 SGHKS, CDR2 YYEKEE (reference sequence). The CDR3 length is 14 residues. Variable domain in full (rest from reference TRBV5-5 and TRBJ2-3): DAGVTQSPTHLIKTRGQQVTLRCSPISGHKSVSWYQQVLGQGPQFIFQYYEKEERGRGNFPDRFSARQFPNYSSELNVNALLLGDSALYLCASSLVVGTDTQYFGPGTRLTVL.

The chain couples TRBV7-6 to TRBJ2-2; perhaps TRBD2 as D (5 bases). The CDR3 is made up of 17 amino acids. CDR1 and CDR2 (germline): SGHVS, FNYEAQ. Trimming pared 6 bases from V and 5 bases from J, leaving 22 bases between. The CDR3 spells CASRRILEGFKTGELFF. For the CDR3, the DNA is TGTGCCAGCAGGCGCATACTAGAAGGGTTTAAGACCGGGGAGCTGTTTTTT.

This clonotype was found once. Because the CDR3 is missing its conserved closing phenylalanine or tryptophan, this is likely a read error. The DNA is left out, because the CDR3 cannot be placed on it with certainty; the CDR3 is given as TCRdb lists it. The rearrangement links TRBV10-3 to TRBJ2-5; the table's TRBD1 call for D was not verified on the DNA. Germline V gene sequence: CDR1 ENHRY, CDR2 SYGVKD. Counting both end residues, the CDR3 totals 15 amino acids. CDR3 sequence: CAITGTGGTAKRPST.